This TCR beta chain stems from a study of blood T cell repertoires in COVID-19. The ends lost 6 bases at V and 5 bases at J; junction bases unmatched: 4. Germline values: CDR1 MNHEY, CDR2 SMNVEV (reference sequence). The CDR3 length is 13 residues. Assay: immunoSEQ multiplex PCR; the TCRdb copy retains only in-frame clones and omits some. The sample lists more than 95,000 clones, 70% to 80% seen once, with 37% in the top ten. The clonotype comes from a man aged 35 to 55 with active or convalescent COVID-19. Sequencing was done on a sample of peripheral blood. J is TRBJ2-7 and V is TRBV27; TRBD1 matches at 10 bases. CDR3 nucleotide sequence: TGTGCCAGCAGGGACAGGGGGACCCACGAGCAGTACTTC. Protein product: CASRDRGTHEQYF.